The 25 T cell receptor beta chains below come from one sample, sequenced in a study of blood T cell repertoires in COVID-19. The table came from immunoSEQ multiplex PCR; TCRdb's copy has only in-frame clones and leaves some out. The sample has roughly 260,000 clones; approximately 90% are singletons. The sample comprised peripheral blood. The receptors shown here come from a woman in her forties who had recovered from COVID-19.

J is TRBJ1-6 and V is TRBV3-1 (or the pseudogene TRBV3-2), with a tentative D call TRBD1 (6 bases). The CDR3 extends over 13 amino acids. Between the trimmed V and J ends, which lost 4 bases and 9 bases, there was a span of 10 bases. Per germline, CDR1 LGHDT and CDR2 YNNKEL (reference sequence). Here the CDR3 DNA reads TGTGCCAGCAGCCCCCGACAGGTTTCACCCCTCCACTTT. This gives the protein CASSPRQVSPLHF.

The genes are TRBV25-1 and TRBJ2-2; 10 bases match TRBD1. V gave up 2 bases and J gave up 1 base; unmatched junction bases: 7. This CDR3 contains 18 residues. Per the germline V gene, CDR1 is MGHDK and CDR2 is SYGVNS. The CDR3 DNA is TGTGCCAGCAGTGAAGGGACAGGGGTCGCGAGGAACACCGGGGAGCTGTTTTTT. Translated, it gives CASSEGTGVARNTGELFF.

This clone was counted a few times. Other DNA sequences from this sample encode an identical CDR3 as well. The chain recombines TRBV7-2 with TRBJ2-7, with TRBD1 matching 8 bases. The germline CDR1 and CDR2 sequences are SGHTA and FQGNSA. The CDR3 is made up of 13 amino acids. V shed 2 bases and J 4 bases; nucleotides not matched to a gene: 1. CDR3 DNA: TGTGCCAGCAGCTTAAACAGGGGGTACGAGCAGTACTTC. Translated, it gives CASSLNRGYEQYF.

This sequence joins TRBV16 and TRBJ2-5; 8 bases are a match to TRBD1. The CDR3 has 16 amino acids. V lost 4 bases to trimming and J lost 0 bases; unmatched junction nucleotides: 7. Germline loops: CDR1 KGHSY, CDR2 FQNENV. CDR3 DNA sequence: TGTGCCAGCAGCCTAGGACAGGGTTATTACCAAGAGACCCAGTACTTC. This codes for CASSLGQGYYQETQYF. Based on the CDR3 plus reference TRBV16 and TRBJ2-5, the full variable domain is GEEVAQTPKHLVRGEGQKAKLYCAPIKGHSYVFWYQQVLKNEFKFLISFQNENVFDETGMPKERFSAKCLPNSPCSLEIQATKLEDSAVYFCASSLGQGYYQETQYFGPGTRLLVL.

The chain employs TRBV11-3 and TRBJ2-1; maybe TRBD2 (6 bases). The germline gives CDR1 SGHNT, CDR2 YENEEA. V was pared by 5 bases and J by 9 bases, with 17 bases between. The CDR3 extends over 14 amino acids. The CDR3 DNA is TGTGCCAGCAGCCGTTCGTCTGGAGGGGTTGAGCAGTTCTTC. It translates to CASSRSSGGVEQFF.

This clone was observed a single time. V and J are TRBV9 and TRBJ2-3; TRBD1 agrees at 10 bases. Germline-derived CDR1 and CDR2 are SGDLS and YYNGEE. Trimming took 7 bases from V and 1 from J; bases not matched to a gene: 6. The CDR3 consists of 15 residues. The CDR3 DNA is TGTGCCAGCTCGACCGGGACAGGGGGCACAGATACGCAGTATTTT. Translation gives CASSTGTGGTDTQYF.

V gene TRBV27 combines with J gene TRBJ2-7, with 10 positions matching TRBD2. CDR1 is MNHEY, CDR2 SMNVEV, per germline (reference sequence). The CDR3 is 15 amino acids. Unmatched junction bases numbered 4, after V lost 0 bases and J lost 5 bases. This CDR3 reads CASSLSKRGGHEQYF. CDR3 nucleotide sequence: TGTGCCAGCAGTTTATCGAAGCGGGGGGGCCACGAGCAGTACTTC.

The count of this clone is one. The chain has TRBV30 and TRBJ1-4, with 8 positions matching TRBD1. The CDR3 totals 15 residues. The germline V gene encodes CDR1 GTSNPN and CDR2 SVGIG (reference sequence). The V and J ends lost 4 bases and 3 bases, in that order; junction bases with no gene match: 7. The CDR3 nucleotides are TGTGCCTGGACAGGGGGCGCGTTCCCTAATGAAAAACTGTTTTTT. Encoded protein: CAWTGGAFPNEKLFF.

V gene TRBV10-3 combines with J gene TRBJ2-7; D might be TRBD1 (6 bases). This CDR3 has 18 residues. V lost 2 bases and J lost 1, with 21 bases in between. Germline V gene lookup returns CDR1 ENHRY and CDR2 SYGVKD. CDR3 coding DNA: TGTGCCATCAGTGAGAACCAAATTCTGCCTACAGGGTCCTACGAGCAGTACTTC. This codes for CAISENQILPTGSYEQYF.

V and J are TRBV4-1 and TRBJ2-4; 11 bases are a match to TRBD2. The CDR3 has 16 amino acids. With 2 bases clipped from V and 6 bases from J, the junction kept 6 bases outside the gene matches. CDR1 MGHRA and CDR2 YSYEKL come from the germline V gene. CDR3 nucleotide sequence: TGCGCCAGCAGCCAAAGTGGTAGCGGGGGGGCAAACATTCAGTACTTC. Its translation: CASSQSGSGGANIQYF.

The rearrangement links TRBV19 to TRBJ2-7, with D perhaps TRBD2 (7 bases). The germline CDR1 and CDR2 sequences are LNHDA and SQIVND (reference sequence). The CDR3 runs 13 residues. Trimming left V 5 bases short and J 2 bases short, with 10 bases between. CDR3 sequence (DNA): TGTGCCAGTAGTTGGGGGGGCGCCTACGAGCAGTACTTC. This encodes CASSWGGAYEQYF.

This rearrangement joins TRBV6-2 or TRBV6-3 to TRBJ2-7; TRBD1 matches at 8 bases. V dropped 4 bases and J dropped 2; count of bases not matched to a gene: 7. This CDR3 is built from 15 residues. The germline gives CDR1 MNHEY, CDR2 SVGEGT. The DNA for the CDR3 is TGTGCCAGCAGTTTGTTGAGGACAGGGACCTACGAGCAGTACTTC. Amino acids: CASSLLRTGTYEQYF.

This chain joins TRBV18 and TRBJ1-5; D call uncertain. V lost 5 bases and J lost 3, with 8 bases in between. The CDR3 loop spans 13 amino acids. CDR1 KGHSH and CDR2 LQKENI come from the germline V gene. The CDR3 protein is CASSIADNQPQHF. The CDR3 coding sequence is TGTGCCAGCTCAATAGCCGACAATCAGCCCCAGCATTTT.

V usage is TRBV5-6 and J usage is TRBJ2-7, with 7 nucleotides matching TRBD1. Germline CDR1 reads SGHDT; CDR2 reads YYEEEE. The length of the CDR3 is 14 residues. V lost 2 bases to trimming and J lost 0 bases; unmatched junction nucleotides: 2. DNA of the CDR3: TGTGCCAGCAGCTTAGACAGGGCCTCCTACGAGCAGTACTTC. Its translation: CASSLDRASYEQYF.

The gene calls are TRBV4-3 and TRBJ2-7, with a possible D match to TRBD1 (5 bases). CDR3 length equals 14 residues. V was clipped by 1 base and J by 6 bases, with 13 bases between them. Germline CDR1 LGHNA, CDR2 YSLEER. CDR3 sequence: CASSQVLRVGEQYF. The CDR3 nucleotides read TGCGCCAGCAGCCAAGTTCTCAGGGTGGGCGAGCAGTACTTC.

The J gene is TRBJ1-5, the V gene TRBV19, with 9 bases that match TRBD1. Germline V gene data show CDR1 as LNHDA and CDR2 as SQIVND (reference sequence). After removal of 4 bases from V and 4 bases from J, the junction contained 2 bases not matched to a gene. The CDR3 extends over 14 amino acids. CDR3 DNA sequence: TGTGCCAGTAGTACCGACAGGGGGAATCAGCCCCAGCATTTT. It encodes CASSTDRGNQPQHF.

This rearrangement joins TRBV6-6 to TRBJ2-5, with 8 bases fitting TRBD2. Germline CDR1 is MNHNY and CDR2 is SVGAGI (reference sequence). V trimming: 4 bases; J trimming: 5 bases; junction bases outside the gene matches: 12. This CDR3 region has 16 residues. DNA of the CDR3: TGTGCCAGCAGTTTGGGGAATAGCGGGATATGGGAGACCCAGTACTTC. Translation: CASSLGNSGIWETQYF.

This rearrangement joins TRBV27 to TRBJ2-7; 7 nucleotides agree with TRBD1. V trimming: 0 bases; J trimming: 2 bases; junction bases outside the gene matches: 4. Germline V gives CDR1 MNHEY, CDR2 SMNVEV (reference sequence). The CDR3 runs 15 residues. The CDR3 reads CASSLSSGGTYEQYF. The DNA for the CDR3 is TGTGCCAGCAGTTTATCGTCAGGGGGAACCTACGAGCAGTACTTC.

The chain carries TRBV18 and TRBJ1-6; D call uncertain. CDR1 and CDR2 (germline): KGHSH, LQKENI. The germline V and J ends were trimmed by 1 base and 11 bases, with 12 bases remaining between them. CDR3 length: 14 amino acids. The chain's CDR3 is CASSPRSQEAPLHF. CDR3 DNA sequence: TGTGCCAGCTCACCACGGTCTCAGGAAGCACCCCTCCACTTT.

The J gene is TRBJ1-2, the V gene TRBV7-2; D may be TRBD1 (5 bases). The germline gives CDR1 SGHTA, CDR2 FQGNSA. Trimming removed 1 base from V and 0 bases from J, with 12 bases in between. The CDR3 is 16 residues long. The CDR3 sequence: CASSLDGAGTNYGYTF. CDR3 bases: TGTGCCAGCAGCTTAGATGGGGCAGGAACTAACTATGGCTACACCTTC. Full variable domain (outside the CDR3, taken from reference TRBV7-2 and TRBJ1-2): GAGVSQSPSNKVTEKGKDVELRCDPISGHTALYWYRQSLGQGLEFLIYFQGNSAPDKSGLPSDRFSAERTGGSVSTLTIQRTQQEDSAVYLCASSLDGAGTNYGYTFGSGTRLTVV.

CDR3: CASSDRDRGRYQPQHF. Here the CDR3 DNA reads TGTGCCAGCAGTGATCGGGACAGGGGAAGGTATCAGCCCCAGCATTTT. The chain joins TRBV28 to TRBJ1-5; TRBD1 aligns across 10 bases. The CDR3 loop spans 16 amino acids. Germline CDR1 reads MDHEN; CDR2 reads SYDVKM. V shed 5 bases and J 5 bases; nucleotides not matched to a gene: 9.

The chain has TRBV6-5 and TRBJ2-4; perhaps TRBD1 as D (5 bases). Between the trimmed V and J ends, which lost 4 bases and 9 bases, there was a span of 7 bases. Per the germline V gene, CDR1 is MNHEY and CDR2 is SVGAGI. CDR3 length: 11 amino acids. As DNA, the CDR3 is TGTGCCAGCAGTTTTCAGGGCATTCAGTACTTC. It yields the protein CASSFQGIQYF.

The CDR3 protein is CASTIDRIDEKLFF. CDR3 bases: TGTGCCAGCACCATAGACAGGATCGATGAAAAACTGTTTTTT. The chain carries TRBV5-4 and TRBJ1-4; tentatively, D is TRBD1 (6 bases). CDR3 length equals 14 residues. V lost 6 bases and J lost 6, with 15 bases in between. CDR1 and CDR2 (germline): SGHNT, YYREEE (reference sequence).

The V gene is TRBV6-1, the J gene TRBJ2-1; 11 positions agree with TRBD2. CDR3 size: 17 residues. Per germline, CDR1 MNHNS and CDR2 SASEGT. V lost 2 bases to trimming and J lost 6 bases; unmatched junction nucleotides: 9. The CDR3 spells CASSEKLAGVIFNEQFF. CDR3 DNA sequence: TGTGCCAGCAGTGAAAAACTAGCGGGAGTAATATTCAATGAGCAGTTCTTC.

The chain carries TRBV19 and TRBJ1-1; TRBD1 matches at 7 bases. Germline values: CDR1 LNHDA, CDR2 SQIVND (reference sequence). J was trimmed by 1 base and V by 4 bases; bases with no gene match: 6. There are 15 residues in the CDR3. The CDR3 spells CASSRLHRGNTEAFF. For the CDR3, the DNA is TGTGCCAGTAGTAGACTACACAGGGGGAACACTGAAGCTTTCTTT.